These T cell receptor beta chains were read from a single sample in a study of response to subunit inactivated influenza vaccine. Each CDR3 protein is one row after TCRdb ran MiXCR on the RT-PCR reads. The data show some 200,000 distinct CDR3 sequences, approximately 12% seen once. These data were also reused for a study on T cells expressing NK-cell markers.

This sample comprised CD8+ T cells sorted from PBMCs, obtained 11 to 12 days after vaccination. The source of these receptors is a middle-aged man who received an inactivated influenza vaccine. Each CDR3 is given with its conserved first and last residue. Each record gives: V gene, D gene, clone size, J gene, CDR3 DNA, CDR3 protein. The D gene is left open where the match is weak. For some rows the clone size is stated as once, few or many, or as a class when expanded; others skip it.

V gene: TRBV13; D gene: .; clone size: few; J gene: TRBJ2-7; CDR3 DNA: TGTGCCAGCAGCCCTCGGACCCCGATGGACGAGCAGTACTTC; CDR3 protein: CASSPRTPMDEQYF
V gene: TRBV15; D gene: .; clone size: .; J gene: TRBJ1-1; CDR3 DNA: TGTGCCACCAGCAGAGATGACTGGGTTATGGTGCTTTCAGAAGCTTTCTTT; CDR3 protein: CATSRDDWVMVLSEAFF
V gene: TRBV27; D gene: .; clone size: many; J gene: TRBJ1-5; CDR3 DNA: TGTGCCAGCAGTTTATGGGGGAGTAGCAATCAGCCCCAGCATTTT; CDR3 protein: CASSLWGSSNQPQHF
V gene: TRBV2; D gene: .; clone size: .; J gene: TRBJ2-2; CDR3 DNA: TGTGCCAGCAGGGCCGGACGGGACCCGAACACCGGGGAGCTGTTTTTT; CDR3 protein: CASRAGRDPNTGELFF
V gene: TRBV4-3; D gene: TRBD1; clone size: .; J gene: TRBJ1-4; CDR3 DNA: TGCGCCAGCAGCCAAGGTGGGACAGGAGATGAAAAACTGTTTTTT; CDR3 protein: CASSQGGTGDEKLFF
V gene: TRBV10-3; D gene: TRBD1; clone size: .; J gene: TRBJ2-1; CDR3 DNA: TGTGCCATCAGTCAGTCGGGACAGTACAATGAGCAGTTCTTC; CDR3 protein: CAISQSGQYNEQFF
V gene: TRBV28; D gene: .; clone size: .; J gene: TRBJ2-7; CDR3 DNA: TGTGCCACCACACATAGGGGGTCCACCTCCTACGAGCAGTACTTC; CDR3 protein: CATTHRGSTSYEQYF
V gene: TRBV11-2; D gene: .; clone size: .; J gene: TRBJ2-2; CDR3 DNA: TGTGCCAGCAGCTTATCCCAAGGGTGGGGGACGTACACCGGGGAGCTGTTTTTT; CDR3 protein: CASSLSQGWGTYTGELFF
V gene: TRBV28; D gene: .; clone size: .; J gene: TRBJ2-7; CDR3 DNA: TGTGCCAGCAGCCGCGGACTGGGCTCCTACGAGCAGTACTTC; CDR3 protein: CASSRGLGSYEQYF
V gene: TRBV15; D gene: .; clone size: .; J gene: TRBJ1-1; CDR3 DNA: TGTGCCACCAGCACCCCGGGTCCCGGGGAAGCTTTCTTT; CDR3 protein: CATSTPGPGEAFF
V gene: TRBV12-3/TRBV12-4; D gene: .; clone size: many; J gene: TRBJ2-5; CDR3 DNA: TGTGCCAGCAGCCCGACTAGTGATCAAGAGACCCAGTACTTC; CDR3 protein: CASSPTSDQETQYF
V gene: TRBV11-1; D gene: .; clone size: few; J gene: TRBJ2-7; CDR3 DNA: TGTGCCAGCAGCTTATTTCAGGGGGGTTTCTACGAGCAGTACTTC; CDR3 protein: CASSLFQGGFYEQYF
V gene: TRBV27; D gene: .; clone size: few; J gene: TRBJ1-2; CDR3 DNA: TGTGCCAGCAGTTTTGCCCCAGGCGGTGTCGTCTATGGCTACACCTTC; CDR3 protein: CASSFAPGGVVYGYTF
V gene: TRBV20-1; D gene: TRBD2; clone size: .; J gene: TRBJ2-3; CDR3 DNA: TGCAGTGCAATGACTAGCGGGGACACAGATACGCAGTATTTT; CDR3 protein: CSAMTSGDTDTQYF
V gene: TRBV29-1; D gene: TRBD2; clone size: many; J gene: TRBJ2-3; CDR3 DNA: TGCAGCGTTGAGCCTAGCGGGGTTGAAGATACGCAGTATTTT; CDR3 protein: CSVEPSGVEDTQYF
V gene: TRBV7-9; D gene: .; clone size: .; J gene: TRBJ1-1; CDR3 DNA: TGTGCCAGCAGCCTCCCGGTAGGGGTAGGCACTGAAGCTTTCTTT; CDR3 protein: CASSLPVGVGTEAFF
V gene: TRBV24-1; D gene: .; clone size: few; J gene: TRBJ2-1; CDR3 DNA: TGTGCCACCAGTGATTCAGGGGGGTCCTACAATGAGCAGTTCTTC; CDR3 protein: CATSDSGGSYNEQFF
V gene: TRBV7-6; D gene: TRBD1; clone size: few; J gene: TRBJ2-3; CDR3 DNA: TGTGCCAGCAGTGAACAGGGGGCGAACACAGATACGCAGTATTTT; CDR3 protein: CASSEQGANTDTQYF
V gene: TRBV30; D gene: TRBD2; clone size: .; J gene: TRBJ2-1; CDR3 DNA: TGTGCCTGGAGCCCCTACGCTAGCGGGCACAATGAGCAGTTCTTC; CDR3 protein: CAWSPYASGHNEQFF
V gene: TRBV12-3/TRBV12-4; D gene: TRBD2; clone size: few; J gene: TRBJ2-3; CDR3 DNA: TGTGCCAGCAGTTCCCTTGGGGGAGGGCCGGATACGCAGTATTTT; CDR3 protein: CASSSLGGGPDTQYF
V gene: TRBV5-1; D gene: .; clone size: .; J gene: TRBJ2-3; CDR3 DNA: TGCGCCAGCAGCGGGTATAGCAGGGATACGCAGTATTTT; CDR3 protein: CASSGYSRDTQYF
V gene: TRBV20-1; D gene: TRBD2; clone size: .; J gene: TRBJ2-7; CDR3 DNA: TGCAGTGCTGAAGGACTAGCGGGAGGGGTCTACTCCTACGAGCAGTACTTC; CDR3 protein: CSAEGLAGGVYSYEQYF
V gene: TRBV6-2/TRBV6-3; D gene: .; clone size: few; J gene: TRBJ1-5; CDR3 DNA: TGTGCCCTATTTGGACAGCCCTTCGGGGGCAATCAGCCCCAGCATTTT; CDR3 protein: CALFGQPFGGNQPQHF
V gene: TRBV11-2; D gene: .; clone size: few; J gene: TRBJ1-1; CDR3 DNA: TGTGCCAGCAGCTTAGGGGGACCGAGAATCACTGAAGCTTTCTTT; CDR3 protein: CASSLGGPRITEAFF
V gene: TRBV15; D gene: .; clone size: few; J gene: TRBJ2-3; CDR3 DNA: TGTGCCACCAGCACAGCGGGTCTCTCAGATACGCAGTATTTT; CDR3 protein: CATSTAGLSDTQYF
V gene: TRBV5-1; D gene: .; clone size: many; J gene: TRBJ2-7; CDR3 DNA: TGCGCCAGCACCATCGGCGGGGAGATGAGGGCCAAGGAGCAGTACTTC; CDR3 protein: CASTIGGEMRAKEQYF
V gene: TRBV15; D gene: .; clone size: .; J gene: TRBJ2-5; CDR3 DNA: TGTGCCACCAGCAGAGAGCCTATTCAAGAGACCCAGTACTTC; CDR3 protein: CATSREPIQETQYF
V gene: TRBV4-3; D gene: TRBD1; clone size: .; J gene: TRBJ1-1; CDR3 DNA: TGCGCCAGCAGCCAAAAGACGGCCGGGACAGGGAACACTGAAGCTTTCTTT; CDR3 protein: CASSQKTAGTGNTEAFF
V gene: TRBV15; D gene: .; clone size: many; J gene: TRBJ2-1; CDR3 DNA: TGTGCCACCACCTCCGATGGGGTCTTAGCGGATGGAAATGAGCAGTTCTTC; CDR3 protein: CATTSDGVLADGNEQFF
V gene: TRBV6-5; D gene: .; clone size: many; J gene: TRBJ1-1; CDR3 DNA: TGTGCCAGCAGTTACGGCAGGAACACTGAAGCTTTCTTT; CDR3 protein: CASSYGRNTEAFF
V gene: TRBV27; D gene: .; clone size: .; J gene: TRBJ2-5; CDR3 DNA: TGTGCCAGCAGTTTGGACCAGGGGGACTCCGAGACCCAGTACTTC; CDR3 protein: CASSLDQGDSETQYF
V gene: TRBV3-1; D gene: .; clone size: few; J gene: TRBJ2-2; CDR3 DNA: TGTGCCAGCAGCCCCATTGGACGAGCGAACACCGGGGAGCTGTTTTTT; CDR3 protein: CASSPIGRANTGELFF
V gene: TRBV6-5; D gene: TRBD1; clone size: .; J gene: TRBJ2-1; CDR3 DNA: TGTGCCAGCAGTTACTCGGGACAGAGCTACAATGAGCAGTTCTTC; CDR3 protein: CASSYSGQSYNEQFF
V gene: TRBV20-1; D gene: TRBD1; clone size: .; J gene: TRBJ1-1; CDR3 DNA: TGCAGTGCTAGGGGACAGGGGGATGCTTTCTTT; CDR3 protein: CSARGQGDAFF
V gene: TRBV7-6; D gene: .; clone size: .; J gene: TRBJ2-5; CDR3 DNA: TGTGCCAGCGACCAGGGCGGGGAGACCCAGTACTTC; CDR3 protein: CASDQGGETQYF
V gene: TRBV5-1; D gene: TRBD1; clone size: few; J gene: TRBJ2-4; CDR3 DNA: TGCGCCAGCTCGGGGACAGGGAAAAACATTCAGTACTTC; CDR3 protein: CASSGTGKNIQYF
V gene: TRBV10-3; D gene: .; clone size: .; J gene: TRBJ2-7; CDR3 DNA: TGTGCCATCCTAGCGGGACAGGGCTACGAGCAGTACTTC; CDR3 protein: CAILAGQGYEQYF
V gene: TRBV12-3/TRBV12-4; D gene: .; clone size: .; J gene: TRBJ2-1; CDR3 DNA: TGTGCCAGCAGTTCGGGCAGGGTTGAGCAGTTCTTC; CDR3 protein: CASSSGRVEQFF
V gene: TRBV13; D gene: .; clone size: few; J gene: TRBJ2-7; CDR3 DNA: TGTGCCAGCAGCCCCGGGAGCTCCTACGAGCAGTACTTC; CDR3 protein: CASSPGSSYEQYF
V gene: TRBV6-1; D gene: .; clone size: .; J gene: TRBJ2-1; CDR3 DNA: TGTGCCACCCGAAGTGGGGGGCCATACAATGAGCAGTTCTTC; CDR3 protein: CATRSGGPYNEQFF
V gene: TRBV28; D gene: .; clone size: few; J gene: TRBJ2-7; CDR3 DNA: TGTGCCAGCAGGCTCAGGGACACCCCCTACGAGCAGTACTTC; CDR3 protein: CASRLRDTPYEQYF
V gene: TRBV12-3/TRBV12-4; D gene: .; clone size: .; J gene: TRBJ2-3; CDR3 DNA: TGTGCCAGCAGTCCCCCTTTTGGGGTTGGCACAGATACGCAGTATTTT; CDR3 protein: CASSPPFGVGTDTQYF
V gene: TRBV11-2; D gene: .; clone size: few; J gene: TRBJ2-7; CDR3 DNA: TGTGCCAGCAGCCCCGACGCCTACGAGCAGTACTTC; CDR3 protein: CASSPDAYEQYF
V gene: TRBV7-9; D gene: .; clone size: .; J gene: TRBJ2-3; CDR3 DNA: TGTGCCAGCAGCCCTGAGAACTCAGATACGCAGTATTTT; CDR3 protein: CASSPENSDTQYF
V gene: TRBV12-3/TRBV12-4; D gene: .; clone size: few; J gene: TRBJ2-6; CDR3 DNA: TGTGCCAGCAACTTAGGGGGGGCCAACGTCCTGACTTTC; CDR3 protein: CASNLGGANVLTF
V gene: TRBV6-2/TRBV6-3; D gene: .; clone size: .; J gene: TRBJ1-3; CDR3 DNA: TGTGCCTGCCGACAGCCGAGCTCTGGAAACACCATATATTTT; CDR3 protein: CACRQPSSGNTIYF
V gene: TRBV4-3; D gene: .; clone size: .; J gene: TRBJ2-3; CDR3 DNA: TGCGCCAGCAGCCAAGATTCCTGGGACCTGAACACAGATACGCAGTATTTT; CDR3 protein: CASSQDSWDLNTDTQYF
V gene: TRBV20-1; D gene: .; clone size: few; J gene: TRBJ2-5; CDR3 DNA: TGCAGTGCTAGCTCCCTGGCAGTATTGCAAGAGACCCAGTACTTC; CDR3 protein: CSASSLAVLQETQYF
V gene: TRBV4-3; D gene: .; clone size: .; J gene: TRBJ2-5; CDR3 DNA: TGCGCCAGCAGCCAACTCTATGTTAGGGCTTCCCTCCAAGAGACCCAGTACTTC; CDR3 protein: CASSQLYVRASLQETQYF
V gene: TRBV29-1; D gene: TRBD1; clone size: .; J gene: TRBJ2-5; CDR3 DNA: TGCAGCGTTGACTCTCCGGGACAGGGGATTGGCTTCCAAGAGACCCAGTACTTC; CDR3 protein: CSVDSPGQGIGFQETQYF
V gene: TRBV28; D gene: .; clone size: .; J gene: TRBJ1-5; CDR3 DNA: TGTGCCAGCAGTTCCACCTGGATACAGGATAGCAATCAGCCCCAGCATTTT; CDR3 protein: CASSSTWIQDSNQPQHF
V gene: TRBV5-1; D gene: .; clone size: .; J gene: TRBJ2-6; CDR3 DNA: TGCGCCAGCAGCGAGGGTATTGGGGCCAACGTCCTGACTTTC; CDR3 protein: CASSEGIGANVLTF
V gene: TRBV30; D gene: TRBD1; clone size: few; J gene: TRBJ1-2; CDR3 DNA: TGTGCCTGGAGTGTGGGACAGGGCGGAGGCTACACCTTC; CDR3 protein: CAWSVGQGGGYTF
V gene: TRBV6-1; D gene: .; clone size: .; J gene: TRBJ2-7; CDR3 DNA: TGTGCCAGCAGTGAACAGGGTCGAGGATCCTACGAGCAGTACTTC; CDR3 protein: CASSEQGRGSYEQYF
V gene: TRBV6-1; D gene: .; clone size: few; J gene: TRBJ2-1; CDR3 DNA: TGTGCCAGCAGCGGACTGGTAGGCGACAATGAGCAGTTCTTC; CDR3 protein: CASSGLVGDNEQFF